The 3 T cell receptor beta chains below come from one sample, sequenced in a study of identical twins. TCRdb ran MiXCR on the 5' RACE reads and lists one entry per CDR3 protein. The table shows some 660,000 distinct CDR3 sequences, with 8.6% occurring only once. These same records also appear under a second study, on yellow fever vaccine responses in identical twins.

Sequencing was performed on PBMCs. These receptors came from a woman between 18 and 29 years old in good health.

The V gene is TRBV6-1, the J gene TRBJ2-7; D tentatively reads TRBD1 or TRBD2 (5 bases each). CDR3 length equals 16 residues. Trimming left V 6 bases short and J 2 bases short, with 20 bases between. Germline CDR1 reads MNHNS; CDR2 reads SASEGT. This CDR3 reads CASRGGEGRRAYEQYF. Here the CDR3 DNA reads TGTGCCAGCAGAGGAGGCGAGGGGCGAAGAGCCTACGAGCAGTACTTC.

The chain couples TRBV7-2 to TRBJ2-1; D is uncertain. The CDR3 runs to 17 residues. Germline V lookup: CDR1 SGHTA, CDR2 FQGNSA. Deletions cut 2 bases from V and 2 bases from J, with 16 bases between. CDR3 region: CASSLILPGRTYNEQFF. CDR3 in DNA: TGTGCCAGCAGCTTAATCCTCCCTGGGCGGACCTACAATGAGCAGTTCTTC.

CDR3 amino acids: CSVESGLAGVYEQYF. CDR3 DNA: TGCAGCGTTGAATCGGGACTAGCGGGAGTCTACGAGCAGTACTTC. J is TRBJ2-7 and V is TRBV29-1; 14 positions match TRBD2. CDR1 is SQVTM, CDR2 ANQGSEA, per germline. There are 15 residues in the CDR3. J lost 3 bases, V lost 2 bases, and 3 bases had no gene match.